This is a list of T cell receptor beta chains from one sample in a study of cytomegalovirus exposure and HLA in healthy donors. The table came from immunoSEQ multiplex PCR; TCRdb's copy has only in-frame clones and leaves some out. The sample has around 120,000 clones, 70% to 85% seen once; the top ten hold roughly 2.5%. The sequencing sample was made of PBMCs. Receptors were obtained from a boy between 2 and 10 years old in good health and CMV-seronegative. Each CDR3 is given with its conserved first and last residue. D genes are given only for firm matches. Size values are once, few and many counts, or a class for expanded clones, and some rows have none.

TGTGCCAGCAGTTATTCTAGACAGGGGAGCACTGAAGCTTTCTTT	CASSYSRQGSTEAFF	TRBD1	TRBJ1-1	TRBV6-5	NA
TGTGCCAGTAGTACCCTCGGGACGGAGGGAGAGACCCAGTACTTC	CASSTLGTEGETQYF	NA	TRBJ2-5	TRBV19	once
TGTGCCAGTACACCCCTAGCGGCCACCGGGGAGCTGTTTTTT	CASTPLAATGELFF	TRBD2	TRBJ2-2	TRBV19	NA
TGTGCCTGGAGTGCCAGGGGGCATGGCTACACCTTC	CAWSARGHGYTF	TRBD1	TRBJ1-2	TRBV30	NA
TGCAGCGTTGAAGGCCAGGGGGCAGAGGGCTACACCTTC	CSVEGQGAEGYTF	TRBD1	TRBJ1-2	TRBV29-1	NA
TGTGCCAGCAGCCAAGCGGGCAATCAGCCCCAGCATTTT	CASSQAGNQPQHF	NA	TRBJ1-5	TRBV7-9	medium-sized
TGTGCCACCAGCAGAGATCCCGGGAACACTGAAGCTTTCTTT	CATSRDPGNTEAFF	NA	TRBJ1-1	TRBV15	NA
TGTGCCAGCACTGGGACGGGGGACGGCTATCAGCCCCAGCATTTT	CASTGTGDGYQPQHF	NA	TRBJ1-5	TRBV6-4	NA
TGCGCCAGCAGCCAAGAAGGGCAGGGTAGCACTGAAGCTTTCTTT	CASSQEGQGSTEAFF	NA	TRBJ1-1	TRBV4-3	NA
TGCGCCAGCAGCTTGGGGCAGGTTCACAATGAGCAGTTCTTC	CASSLGQVHNEQFF	NA	TRBJ2-1	TRBV5-1	NA
TGTGCCAGCAGGTATCAGGGGGCGAGTAATGAAAAACTGTTTTTT	CASRYQGASNEKLFF	TRBD1	TRBJ1-4	TRBV6-6	NA
TGTGCCACCTCCGCAGGGAGGGGCACTGAAGCTTTCTTT	CATSAGRGTEAFF	NA	TRBJ1-1	TRBV19	NA
TGTGCCAGCAGCCGACTAGCGGGAGCAGATACGCAGTATTTT	CASSRLAGADTQYF	TRBD2	TRBJ2-3	TRBV13	NA
TGTGCCAGCAGCCTCAATACAGTGTATAACATTCAGTACTTC	CASSLNTVYNIQYF	NA	TRBJ2-4	TRBV13	few
TGTGCCAGCAGCGTAGGCCCGGAGGGATCCTACAATGAGCAGTTCTTC	CASSVGPEGSYNEQFF	NA	TRBJ2-1	TRBV9	once
TGTGCCAGCACCTTGGGGGGGAACACCGGGGAGCTGTTTTTT	CASTLGGNTGELFF	NA	TRBJ2-2	TRBV6-5	NA
TGTGCCAGCAGCTTAGACGGACAGGGGTACAGTCCCAGACTATCACCCCTCCACTTT	CASSLDGQGYSPRLSPLHF	TRBD1	TRBJ1-6	TRBV7-9	NA
TGTGCCAGCAGCCAGGTAACACAGGGTGGGGAAAACACCGGGGAGCTGTTTTTT	CASSQVTQGGENTGELFF	NA	TRBJ2-2	TRBV4-2	NA
TGTGCCAGCCAGAAACTCCCGGGTGCCGCACGTGAGCAGTTCTTC	CASQKLPGAAREQFF	NA	TRBJ2-1	TRBV2	NA
TGTGCCAGTAGTAGCCGGGACAGGGGCACTGAAGCTTTCTTT	CASSSRDRGTEAFF	TRBD1	TRBJ1-1	TRBV19	NA
TGTGCCAGCAGCTTAGAGGCGGGGGGGACCTACAATGAGCAGTTCTTC	CASSLEAGGTYNEQFF	TRBD2	TRBJ2-1	TRBV7-6	NA
TGTGCCAGCAGCTTGGCGGGAGGGCCCCAAGATACGCAGTATTTT	CASSLAGGPQDTQYF	TRBD2	TRBJ2-3	TRBV7-9	NA
TGTGCCTGGAGCGACGGACTAGGAGAGCAGTACTTC	CAWSDGLGEQYF	TRBD2	TRBJ2-7	TRBV30	NA
TGCGCCAGCAGCGCTCGGACAGGGCCAGGCTACACCTTC	CASSARTGPGYTF	TRBD1	TRBJ1-2	TRBV5-1	NA
TGTGCCAGCAGCCTGGGGACAGGGGAAGGCTCACCCCTCCACTTT	CASSLGTGEGSPLHF	TRBD1	TRBJ1-6	TRBV11-2	few
TGTGCCAGCAGTTTTCCCGAGGGTAACACTGAAGCTTTCTTT	CASSFPEGNTEAFF	NA	TRBJ1-1	TRBV28	NA
TGTGCCAGCAGCCCCCGACAGGGGTGGGTCACTGAAGCTTTCTTT	CASSPRQGWVTEAFF	TRBD1	TRBJ1-1	TRBV13	NA
TGTGCCAGCAGTTACTCGACAGGATATAGCAATCAGCCCCAGCATTTT	CASSYSTGYSNQPQHF	NA	TRBJ1-5	TRBV6-5	NA
TGTGCCAGCAGCCTTACTAGCGGGAGCGGCAATGAGCAGTTCTTC	CASSLTSGSGNEQFF	TRBD2	TRBJ2-1	TRBV7-9	NA
TGTGCCAGCAAAGATAACAGCCCGAACACTGAAGCTTTCTTT	CASKDNSPNTEAFF	NA	TRBJ1-1	TRBV6-4	NA
TGTGCCAGTACCTCATTGGGACTAGCGGGAGTGAATGAGCAGTTCTTC	CASTSLGLAGVNEQFF	TRBD2	TRBJ2-1	TRBV19	NA
TGCGCCAGCAGCCCGGTGGTAAGGGGATTCAACATTCAGTACTTC	CASSPVVRGFNIQYF	NA	TRBJ2-4	TRBV4-1	NA
TGTGCCAGCAGCCAAGGGGTAACCGGGGAGCTGTTTTTT	CASSQGVTGELFF	NA	TRBJ2-2	TRBV6-5	NA
TGTGCCAGCAGCTTGGTTACAGGGGGAATTAATTCACCCCTCCACTTT	CASSLVTGGINSPLHF	TRBD1	TRBJ1-6	TRBV5-6	once
TGTGCCAGCAGCTTAAGACAGATGAGCACTGAAGCTTTCTTT	CASSLRQMSTEAFF	NA	TRBJ1-1	TRBV7-2	NA
TGTGCTAGTGGTTTGGTACCCTCTCTAGTGGTTAGACTCTATGGCTACACCTTC	CASGLVPSLVVRLYGYTF	NA	TRBJ1-2	TRBV12-5	NA
TGCGCCAGCAGTCAATCGGGACAGGGCTCCTACAATGAGCAGTTCTTC	CASSQSGQGSYNEQFF	TRBD1	TRBJ2-1	TRBV23-1	NA
TGTGCCAGCATAAGGTTAGCGGGGAGGAACAATGAGCAGTTCTTC	CASIRLAGRNNEQFF	TRBD2	TRBJ2-1	TRBV27	NA
TGTGCCAGCAGCAAGGGGGGGAGGACTGAAGCTTTCTTT	CASSKGGRTEAFF	NA	TRBJ1-1	TRBV6-5	NA
TGTGCCTGGCAGGGGGGAAACTATGGCTACACCTTC	CAWQGGNYGYTF	TRBD1	TRBJ1-2	TRBV30	NA
TGTGCCAGCAGATATTGGCTGAACACTGAAGCTTTCTTT	CASRYWLNTEAFF	NA	TRBJ1-1	TRBV27	NA
TGTGCCAGCAGCCAAAAGCCGGGTCCTGACCCCTACACCTTC	CASSQKPGPDPYTF	NA	TRBJ1-2	TRBV7-9	NA
TGTGCCAGCAGTTCGGGGTCGAGCGGGGTTCGCACAGATACGCAGTATTTT	CASSSGSSGVRTDTQYF	TRBD2	TRBJ2-3	TRBV6-4	NA
TGTGCCACCTCTCCGGGAGGCTCCTACAATGAGCAGTTCTTC	CATSPGGSYNEQFF	TRBD2	TRBJ2-1	TRBV7-8	NA
TGCGCCAGCAGCTTGGTGCGGGGGGCGTCTTACGAGCAGTACTTC	CASSLVRGASYEQYF	TRBD2	TRBJ2-7	TRBV5-1	once
TGTGCCAGCAGCTTGGATTTCGAGAGCTCCTACAATGAGCAGTTCTTC	CASSLDFESSYNEQFF	NA	TRBJ2-1	TRBV5-4	NA
TGTGCCAGCAGCCCGACCACAGGGGGGTACACTGAAGCTTTCTTT	CASSPTTGGYTEAFF	TRBD1	TRBJ1-1	TRBV7-8	NA
TGTGCCAGCAGTGAAGGGTCGGGAGGCCACAATGAGCAGTTCTTC	CASSEGSGGHNEQFF	TRBD2	TRBJ2-1	TRBV6-1	NA
TGTGCCAGCAGTACCTCCAACCCAGCCTACGAGCAGTACTTC	CASSTSNPAYEQYF	NA	TRBJ2-7	TRBV6-5	NA
TGTGCCAGCAGCGATGACAGCTATGGCTACACCTTC	CASSDDSYGYTF	NA	TRBJ1-2	TRBV7-8	NA
TGCGCCAGCAGTCCTGATGCAGGTCTAAATTCACCCCTCCACTTT	CASSPDAGLNSPLHF	NA	TRBJ1-6	TRBV5-1	NA
TGTGCCAGCAGCCCCCGACAGGAGCCCTATGGCTACACCTTC	CASSPRQEPYGYTF	NA	TRBJ1-2	TRBV4-2	once
TGTGCCAGTGGGATCGGGACAGGGCTTTATCAGCCCCAGCATTTT	CASGIGTGLYQPQHF	TRBD1	TRBJ1-5	TRBV19	NA
TGTGCCAGCAGCTCGGGACTAGCGGGAGTTGGGGGCTATGAGCAGTTCTTC	CASSSGLAGVGGYEQFF	TRBD2	TRBJ2-1	TRBV2	NA
TGTGCCAGCAGTGTACCCCAGGGAACTAATGAAAAACTGTTTTTT	CASSVPQGTNEKLFF	NA	TRBJ1-4	TRBV2	NA
TGTGCCATCACAAATGACAGGGCTAACTATGGCTACACCTTC	CAITNDRANYGYTF	TRBD1	TRBJ1-2	TRBV10-3	NA
TGTGCCAGCAGTGCCTTGACAGGGACTGAAGCTTTCTTT	CASSALTGTEAFF	TRBD1	TRBJ1-1	TRBV6-1	few
TGTGCCAGCTCACCTCAGACTAGCGGGGGGAGCACAGATACGCAGTATTTT	CASSPQTSGGSTDTQYF	TRBD2	TRBJ2-3	TRBV18	NA
TGTGCCAGCAGCTTGACAGCAACTAATGAAAAACTGTTTTTT	CASSLTATNEKLFF	NA	TRBJ1-4	TRBV11-2	NA
TGTGCCAGCAGCCCCGAGGGGGGGAGGGTTATAGAGACCCAGTACTTC	CASSPEGGRVIETQYF	NA	TRBJ2-5	TRBV5-4	NA